The 5 T cell receptor beta chains given below trace back to one sample, sequenced in a study of cytomegalovirus exposure and HLA in healthy donors. Sequencing was performed with immunoSEQ multiplex PCR; in TCRdb, only in-frame clones are kept and a portion is missing. The sample carries 150,000 to 200,000 clones, 81% recorded once. The sequenced sample was PBMCs. Receptors originate from a woman aged 25 to 39 in good health and CMV-seronegative.

The chain is built from TRBV5-1 and TRBJ2-2; D might be TRBD1 (5 bases). V was shortened by 1 base and J by 5 bases, with 6 bases between the two germline ends. This CDR3 contains 13 residues. Per the germline V gene, CDR1 is SGHRS and CDR2 is YFSETQ. CDR3 amino acids: CASSLKGTGELFF. The CDR3 DNA is TGCGCCAGCAGCTTGAAGGGGACCGGGGAGCTGTTTTTT.

V is TRBV11-3 and J is TRBJ2-2; D is unclear. Looked up from germline, CDR1 is SGHNT and CDR2 is YENEEA. Trimming took 6 bases from V and 1 from J, leaving 12 bases between them. The CDR3 runs 15 residues. This CDR3 reads CASSFDTLNTGELFF. CDR3 bases: TGTGCCAGCAGTTTCGACACGTTGAACACCGGGGAGCTGTTTTTT.

The chain couples TRBV6-6 to TRBJ1-5; D is uncertain. This CDR3 comprises 16 residues. Trimming pared 4 bases from V and 0 bases from J, leaving 13 bases between. The germline gives CDR1 MNHNY, CDR2 SVGAGI (reference sequence). The CDR3 DNA reads as TGTGCCAGCAGTTTCCGAGGTCCTGATAGCAATCAGCCCCAGCATTTT. This translates into CASSFRGPDSNQPQHF.

The chain has TRBV7-8 and TRBJ2-4; no clear D. CDR1 is SGHVS, CDR2 FQNEAQ, per germline. CDR3 size: 14 residues. Between the trimmed V and J ends, which lost 6 bases and 1 base, there was a span of 10 bases. The CDR3 reads CASSIEEAKNIQYF. The CDR3 coding sequence is TGTGCCAGCAGTATCGAGGAGGCCAAAAACATTCAGTACTTC.

V gene TRBV9 combines with J gene TRBJ2-1; D remains ambiguous. The CDR3 length is 13 residues. Germline V gives CDR1 SGDLS, CDR2 YYNGEE. Trimming pared 2 bases from V and 8 bases from J, leaving 11 bases between. CDR3 in amino acids: CASSVPRSHEQFF. The CDR3 bases are TGTGCCAGCAGCGTTCCTAGGTCCCATGAGCAGTTCTTC. The full variable domain, its missing parts supplied by reference TRBV9 and TRBJ2-1, is DSGVTQTPKHLITATGQRVTLRCSPRSGDLSVYWYQQSLDQGLQFLIQYYNGEERAKGNILERFSAQQFPDLHSELNLSSLELGDSALYFCASSVPRSHEQFFGPGTRLTVL.